The rows below give T cell receptor beta chains drawn from one sample of a study of shared clonotypes between healthy human individuals. Sequenced by immunoSEQ multiplex PCR; TCRdb stores in-frame clones only, minus some. The sample lists 850,000 to 1,200,000 clones, approximately 70% occurring once. The source material was memory CD4+ T cells sorted from blood. These receptors were obtained from a man younger than 35 in good health. Each CDR3 is given with its conserved first and last residue. The order of the fields is D gene, clone size, J gene, V gene, CDR3 DNA, CDR3 protein. The D gene is left open where the match is weak. A clone size is listed for some rows: how often the clone was seen (once, few, many), or a class if it is expanded.

d_call: -; clone_size: many; j_call: TRBJ2-3; v_call: TRBV30; cdr3_nt: TGTGCCTGGAGTAGCTGGGGAGATACGCAGTATTTT; cdr3_aa: CAWSSWGDTQYF
d_call: -; clone_size: -; j_call: TRBJ1-5; v_call: TRBV18; cdr3_nt: TGTGCCAGCTCACCACAGAGCAATCAGCCCCAGCATTTT; cdr3_aa: CASSPQSNQPQHF
d_call: -; clone_size: -; j_call: TRBJ1-6; v_call: TRBV25-1; cdr3_nt: TGTGCCAGCAGGGAACAGGGCCCCGGTGATTCACCCCTCCACTTT; cdr3_aa: CASREQGPGDSPLHF
d_call: TRBD2; clone_size: -; j_call: TRBJ2-3; v_call: TRBV5-4; cdr3_nt: TGTGCCAGCAGCTTCGTAGCGGGGGGAGGGGATACGCAGTATTTT; cdr3_aa: CASSFVAGGGDTQYF
d_call: TRBD1; clone_size: -; j_call: TRBJ1-2; v_call: TRBV27; cdr3_nt: TGTGCCAGCACAACACAGGGGGCAGGTGGCTACACCTTC; cdr3_aa: CASTTQGAGGYTF
d_call: -; clone_size: -; j_call: TRBJ2-5; v_call: TRBV7-2; cdr3_nt: TGTGCCAGCAGCTTTGCCGGGAAGACACAAGAGACCCAGTACTTC; cdr3_aa: CASSFAGKTQETQYF
d_call: -; clone_size: -; j_call: TRBJ2-3; v_call: TRBV11-1; cdr3_nt: TGTGCCAGCAGCTTACTGGGTGATACGCAGTATTTT; cdr3_aa: CASSLLGDTQYF
d_call: -; clone_size: -; j_call: TRBJ2-7; v_call: TRBV6-1; cdr3_nt: TGTGCCAGCAGTGACCAGGGCTACGAGCAGTACTTC; cdr3_aa: CASSDQGYEQYF
d_call: -; clone_size: -; j_call: TRBJ2-1; v_call: TRBV10-1; cdr3_nt: TGCGCCAGCAGTGCTCGGGCCTACAATGAGCAGTTCTTC; cdr3_aa: CASSARAYNEQFF
d_call: -; clone_size: -; j_call: TRBJ1-1; v_call: TRBV10-2; cdr3_nt: TGCGCCAGCAGTGAGTCTGGGGATCTCCGGGCTTTCTTT; cdr3_aa: CASSESGDLRAFF
d_call: TRBD2; clone_size: -; j_call: TRBJ2-1; v_call: TRBV7-2; cdr3_nt: TGTGCCAGCATACGTAGCGGGAGGTCCGGGAATGAGCAGTTCTTC; cdr3_aa: CASIRSGRSGNEQFF
d_call: TRBD1; clone_size: -; j_call: TRBJ1-4; v_call: TRBV5-6; cdr3_nt: TGTGCCAGCAGCCTTGCAGGGGACAGTGAAAAACTGTTTTTT; cdr3_aa: CASSLAGDSEKLFF
d_call: -; clone_size: -; j_call: TRBJ1-5; v_call: TRBV30; cdr3_nt: TGTGCCTGGAGTGTAGGTGGCGATGGTCAGCCCCAGCATTTT; cdr3_aa: CAWSVGGDGQPQHF
d_call: TRBD1; clone_size: -; j_call: TRBJ1-2; v_call: TRBV2; cdr3_nt: TGTGCCAGCAGGCGAACCGGACAGGGTAACTATGGCTACACCTTC; cdr3_aa: CASRRTGQGNYGYTF
d_call: TRBD1; clone_size: -; j_call: TRBJ1-5; v_call: TRBV18; cdr3_nt: TGTGCCAGCTCACAAGGACAGGGGGCAGCACAGCCCCAGCATTTT; cdr3_aa: CASSQGQGAAQPQHF
d_call: -; clone_size: -; j_call: TRBJ2-5; v_call: TRBV5-4; cdr3_nt: TGTGCCAGCAGCTTGGACAGGAGTCAAGAGACCCAGTACTTC; cdr3_aa: CASSLDRSQETQYF
d_call: -; clone_size: few; j_call: TRBJ2-2; v_call: TRBV7-2; cdr3_nt: TGTGCCAGCAGCATGCGACTAACTCCGGGACTGGATAACACCGGGGAGCTGTTTTTT; cdr3_aa: CASSMRLTPGLDNTGELFF
d_call: -; clone_size: -; j_call: TRBJ2-5; v_call: TRBV6-1; cdr3_nt: TGTGCCAGCACTCTAAGCGGAGCTGAGACCCAGTACTTC; cdr3_aa: CASTLSGAETQYF
d_call: -; clone_size: -; j_call: TRBJ1-4; v_call: TRBV5-4; cdr3_nt: TGTGCCAGCAGCAAAGCAGGGACAACTAATGAAAAACTGTTTTTT; cdr3_aa: CASSKAGTTNEKLFF
d_call: -; clone_size: -; j_call: TRBJ2-2; v_call: TRBV5-6; cdr3_nt: TGTGCCAGCAGCTTGGTGGCGGCCGGGGAGCTGTTTTTT; cdr3_aa: CASSLVAAGELFF
d_call: TRBD2; clone_size: -; j_call: TRBJ2-5; v_call: TRBV13; cdr3_nt: TGTGCCAGCAGCCGCACGACCGGGGGGCAAGAGACCCAGTACTTC; cdr3_aa: CASSRTTGGQETQYF
d_call: -; clone_size: -; j_call: TRBJ1-2; v_call: TRBV5-6; cdr3_nt: TGTGCCAGCAGCTCAGGGTATAACTATGGCTACACCTTC; cdr3_aa: CASSSGYNYGYTF
d_call: -; clone_size: few; j_call: TRBJ2-5; v_call: TRBV6-5; cdr3_nt: TGTGCCAGCAGTTTTGGGGTCGGGTACCAAGAGACCCAGTACTTC; cdr3_aa: CASSFGVGYQETQYF
d_call: -; clone_size: -; j_call: TRBJ2-7; v_call: TRBV30; cdr3_nt: TGTGCCTGGGCAGGGAGCAGGTACGAGCAGTACTTC; cdr3_aa: CAWAGSRYEQYF
d_call: TRBD2; clone_size: -; j_call: TRBJ2-4; v_call: TRBV6-6; cdr3_nt: TGTGCCAGCATTTCCGGGAGGGTGGCCAAAAACATTCAGTACTTC; cdr3_aa: CASISGRVAKNIQYF
d_call: TRBD2; clone_size: -; j_call: TRBJ2-7; v_call: TRBV6-1; cdr3_nt: TGTGCCAGCAGTGAAAGATCAGGCGGGGGGGGTTCCGAGCAGTACTTC; cdr3_aa: CASSERSGGGGSEQYF
d_call: -; clone_size: -; j_call: TRBJ1-1; v_call: TRBV5-4; cdr3_nt: TGTGCCAGCAGCCCGGGGGGGGCATGGAACACTGAAGCTTTCTTT; cdr3_aa: CASSPGGAWNTEAFF